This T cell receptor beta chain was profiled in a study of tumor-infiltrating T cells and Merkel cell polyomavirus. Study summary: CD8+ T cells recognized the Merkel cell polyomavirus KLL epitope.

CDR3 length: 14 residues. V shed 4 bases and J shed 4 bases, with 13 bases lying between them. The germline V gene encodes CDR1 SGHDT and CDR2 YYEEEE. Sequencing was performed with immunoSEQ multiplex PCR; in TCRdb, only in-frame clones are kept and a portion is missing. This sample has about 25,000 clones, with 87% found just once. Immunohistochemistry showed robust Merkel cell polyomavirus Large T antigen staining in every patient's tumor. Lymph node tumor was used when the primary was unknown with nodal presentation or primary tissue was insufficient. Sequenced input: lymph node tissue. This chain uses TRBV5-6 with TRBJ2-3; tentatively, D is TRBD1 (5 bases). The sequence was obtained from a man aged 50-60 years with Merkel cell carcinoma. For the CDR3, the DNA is TGTGCCAGCAGCCCGCCACAGGTTCCAGATACGCAGTATTTT. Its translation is CASSPPQVPDTQYF.